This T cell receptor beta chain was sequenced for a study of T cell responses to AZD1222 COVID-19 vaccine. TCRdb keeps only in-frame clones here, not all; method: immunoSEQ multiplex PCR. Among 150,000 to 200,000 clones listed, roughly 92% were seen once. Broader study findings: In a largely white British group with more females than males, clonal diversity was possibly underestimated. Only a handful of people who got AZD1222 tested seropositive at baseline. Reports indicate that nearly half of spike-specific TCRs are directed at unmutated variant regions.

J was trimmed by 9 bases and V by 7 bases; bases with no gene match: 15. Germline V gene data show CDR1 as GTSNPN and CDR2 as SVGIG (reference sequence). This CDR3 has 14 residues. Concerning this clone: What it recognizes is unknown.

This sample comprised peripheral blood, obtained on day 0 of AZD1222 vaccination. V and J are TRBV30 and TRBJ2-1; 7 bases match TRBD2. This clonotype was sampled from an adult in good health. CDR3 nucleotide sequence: TGTGCCTCGTCATTTGGCGGGAGTCGTATTGAGCAGTTCTTC. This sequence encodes CASSFGGSRIEQFF.